Reported below is one T cell receptor beta chain. These data belong to a study of blood T cell repertoires in COVID-19. At the level of the study: Whether acute or convalescent, the COVID-19 samples came from the United States, Italy and Spain.

Sequencing used immunoSEQ multiplex PCR; TCRdb keeps in-frame clones, though not all of them. The sample has over 150,000 clones; about 90% are singletons. Germline CDR1 reads SGHAT; CDR2 reads FQNNGV. V shed 5 bases, J shed 5 bases, and the junction held 11 bases outside the gene matches. The CDR3 sequence is 17 residues long. J is TRBJ2-3 and V is TRBV11-2; 12 nucleotides line up with TRBD2. The sequencing sample was made of peripheral blood. The sequence was obtained from a man in his fifties with acute or convalescent COVID-19. The CDR3 loop reads CASSLLAGGGVVDTQYF. DNA of the CDR3: TGTGCCAGCAGCCTACTAGCGGGGGGCGGGGTTGTAGATACGCAGTATTTT.